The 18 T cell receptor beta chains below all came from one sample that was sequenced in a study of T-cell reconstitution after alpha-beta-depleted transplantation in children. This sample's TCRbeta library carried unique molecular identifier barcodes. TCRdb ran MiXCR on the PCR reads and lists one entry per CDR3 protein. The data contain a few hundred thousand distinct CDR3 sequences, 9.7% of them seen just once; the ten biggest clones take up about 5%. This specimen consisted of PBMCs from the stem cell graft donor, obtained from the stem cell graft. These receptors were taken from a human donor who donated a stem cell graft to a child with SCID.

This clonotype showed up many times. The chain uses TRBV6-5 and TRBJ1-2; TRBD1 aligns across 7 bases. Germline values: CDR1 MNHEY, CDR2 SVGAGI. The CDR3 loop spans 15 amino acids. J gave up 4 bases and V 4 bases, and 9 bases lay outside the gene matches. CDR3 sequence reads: CASSSRQGYSYGYTF. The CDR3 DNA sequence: TGTGCCAGCAGTTCCCGACAGGGCTATAGCTATGGCTACACCTTC.

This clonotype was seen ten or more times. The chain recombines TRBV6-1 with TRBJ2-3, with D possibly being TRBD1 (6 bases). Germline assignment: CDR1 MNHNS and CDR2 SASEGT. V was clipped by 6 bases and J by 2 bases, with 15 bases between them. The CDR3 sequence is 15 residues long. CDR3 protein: CASSSRGVYTDTQYF. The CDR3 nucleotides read TGTGCCAGCAGCTCCAGGGGAGTCTACACAGATACGCAGTATTTT.

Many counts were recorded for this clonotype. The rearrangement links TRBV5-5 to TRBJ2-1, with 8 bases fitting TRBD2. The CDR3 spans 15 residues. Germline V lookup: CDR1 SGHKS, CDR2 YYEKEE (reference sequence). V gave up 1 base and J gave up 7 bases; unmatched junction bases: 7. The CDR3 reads CASSLTAGEGNEQFF. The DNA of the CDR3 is TGTGCCAGCAGCTTGACAGCGGGGGAGGGGAATGAGCAGTTCTTC.

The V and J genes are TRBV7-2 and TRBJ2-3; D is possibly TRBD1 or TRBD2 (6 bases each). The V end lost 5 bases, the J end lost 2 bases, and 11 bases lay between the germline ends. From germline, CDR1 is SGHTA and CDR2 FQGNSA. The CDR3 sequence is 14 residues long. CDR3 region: CASSPGGYTDTQYF. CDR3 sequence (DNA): TGTGCCAGCAGCCCCGGGGGCTACACAGATACGCAGTATTTT.

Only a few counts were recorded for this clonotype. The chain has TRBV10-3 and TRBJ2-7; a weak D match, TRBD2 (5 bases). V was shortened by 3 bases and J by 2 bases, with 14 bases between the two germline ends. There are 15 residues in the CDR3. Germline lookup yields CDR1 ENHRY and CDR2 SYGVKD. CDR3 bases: TGTGCCATCAGTGACGGTCAGCCACTAGCCTACGAGCAGTACTTC. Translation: CAISDGQPLAYEQYF.

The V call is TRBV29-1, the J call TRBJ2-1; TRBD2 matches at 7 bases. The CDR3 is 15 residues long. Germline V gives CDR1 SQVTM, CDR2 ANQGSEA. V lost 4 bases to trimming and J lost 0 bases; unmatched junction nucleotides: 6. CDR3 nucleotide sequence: TGCAGCGTTGTTCGCGGGGGTTTCTCCTACAATGAGCAGTTCTTC. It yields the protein CSVVRGGFSYNEQFF.

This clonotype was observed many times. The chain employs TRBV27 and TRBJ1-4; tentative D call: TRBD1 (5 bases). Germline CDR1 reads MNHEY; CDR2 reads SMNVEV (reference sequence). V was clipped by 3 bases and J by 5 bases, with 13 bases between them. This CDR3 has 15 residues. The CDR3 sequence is CASSLSGTRNEKLFF. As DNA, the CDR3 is TGTGCCAGCAGTTTGTCCGGGACTAGGAATGAAAAACTGTTTTTT.

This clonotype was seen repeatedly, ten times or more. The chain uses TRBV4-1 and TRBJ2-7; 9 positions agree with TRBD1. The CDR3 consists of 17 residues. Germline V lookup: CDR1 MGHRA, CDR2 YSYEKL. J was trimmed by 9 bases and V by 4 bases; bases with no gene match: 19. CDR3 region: CASSLLVAGQGLGGQYF. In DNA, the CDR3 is TGCGCCAGCAGCCTGCTTGTGGCGGGACAGGGTTTAGGGGGGCAGTACTTC.

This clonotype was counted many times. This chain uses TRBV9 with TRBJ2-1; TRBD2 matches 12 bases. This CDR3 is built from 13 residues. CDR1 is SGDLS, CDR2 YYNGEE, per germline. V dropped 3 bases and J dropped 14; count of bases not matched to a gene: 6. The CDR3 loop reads CASSDLAGGPKFF. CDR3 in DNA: TGTGCCAGCAGCGATCTAGCGGGGGGGCCAAAGTTCTTC.

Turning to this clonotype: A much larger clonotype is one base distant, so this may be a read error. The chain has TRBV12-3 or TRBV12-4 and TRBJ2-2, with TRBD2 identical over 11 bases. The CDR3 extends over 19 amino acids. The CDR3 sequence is CACSPLRFGGLAVTGELFF. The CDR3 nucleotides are TGTGCCTGCAGCCCCTTACGGTTTGGGGGACTAGCGGTCACCGGGGAGCTGTTTTTT.

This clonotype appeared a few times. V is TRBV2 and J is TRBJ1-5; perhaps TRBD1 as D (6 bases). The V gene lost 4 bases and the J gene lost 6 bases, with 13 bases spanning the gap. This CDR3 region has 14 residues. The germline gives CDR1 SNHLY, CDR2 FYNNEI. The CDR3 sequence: CASSAQGRSQPQHF. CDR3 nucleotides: TGTGCCAGCAGTGCCCAGGGGCGTTCTCAGCCCCAGCATTTT.

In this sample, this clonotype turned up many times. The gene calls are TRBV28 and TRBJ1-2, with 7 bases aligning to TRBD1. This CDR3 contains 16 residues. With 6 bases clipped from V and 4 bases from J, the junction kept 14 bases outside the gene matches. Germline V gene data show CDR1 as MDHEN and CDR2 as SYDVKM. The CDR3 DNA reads TGTGCCAGCAGCCCTGCTGGCCTGACAGGGCTCTATGGCTACACCTTC. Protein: CASSPAGLTGLYGYTF.

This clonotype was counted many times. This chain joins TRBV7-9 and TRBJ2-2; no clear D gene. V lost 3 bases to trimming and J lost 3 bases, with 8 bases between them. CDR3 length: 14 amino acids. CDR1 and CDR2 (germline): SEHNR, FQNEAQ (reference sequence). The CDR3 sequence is CASSLYSDTGELFF. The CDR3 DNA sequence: TGTGCCAGCAGCTTGTACAGCGACACCGGGGAGCTGTTTTTT.

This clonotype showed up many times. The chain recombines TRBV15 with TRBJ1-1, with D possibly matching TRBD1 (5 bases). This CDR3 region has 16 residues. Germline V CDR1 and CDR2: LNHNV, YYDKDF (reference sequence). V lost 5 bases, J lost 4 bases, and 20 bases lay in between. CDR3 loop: CATSLAGPGGLTEAFF. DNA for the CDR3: TGTGCCACCAGCCTTGCAGGGCCTGGTGGCCTCACTGAAGCTTTCTTT. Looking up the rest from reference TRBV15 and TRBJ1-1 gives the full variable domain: DAMVIQNPRYQVTQFGKPVTLSCSQTLNHNVMYWYQQKSSQAPKLLFHYYDKDFNNEADTPDNFQSRRPNTSFCFLDIRSPGLGDTAMYLCATSLAGPGGLTEAFFGQGTRLTVV.

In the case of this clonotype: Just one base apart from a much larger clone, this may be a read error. The CDR3 DNA follows: TGTGCCAGCAGCTTATCCCCAGGTTTCGAGACGGCGGGAGGCGACACCTTC. Translation: CASSLSPGFETAGGDTF. V is TRBV5-4 and J is TRBJ1-2; no definite D call. CDR3 length equals 17 residues. Trimming took off 2 bases at V and 12 bases at J, with 29 bases between the two ends. In germline, CDR1 is SGHNT, CDR2 YYREEE (reference sequence).

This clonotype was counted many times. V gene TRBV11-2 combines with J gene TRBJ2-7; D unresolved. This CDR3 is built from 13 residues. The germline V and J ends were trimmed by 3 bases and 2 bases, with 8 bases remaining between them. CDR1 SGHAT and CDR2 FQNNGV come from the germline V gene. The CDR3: CASSLGFTYEQYF. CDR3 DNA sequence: TGTGCCAGCAGCTTGGGGTTCACCTACGAGCAGTACTTC. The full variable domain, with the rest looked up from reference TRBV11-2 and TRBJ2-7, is EAGVAQSPRYKIIEKRQSVAFWCNPISGHATLYWYQQILGQGPKLLIQFQNNGVVDDSQLPKDRFSAERLKGVDSTLKIQPAKLEDSAVYLCASSLGFTYEQYFGPGTRLTVT.

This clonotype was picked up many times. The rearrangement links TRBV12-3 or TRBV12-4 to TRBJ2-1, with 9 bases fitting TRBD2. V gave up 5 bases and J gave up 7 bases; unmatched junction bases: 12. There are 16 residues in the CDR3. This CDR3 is CASSPQSGGFSNEQFF. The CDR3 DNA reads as TGTGCCAGCAGTCCTCAGAGCGGGGGGTTCTCGAATGAGCAGTTCTTC.

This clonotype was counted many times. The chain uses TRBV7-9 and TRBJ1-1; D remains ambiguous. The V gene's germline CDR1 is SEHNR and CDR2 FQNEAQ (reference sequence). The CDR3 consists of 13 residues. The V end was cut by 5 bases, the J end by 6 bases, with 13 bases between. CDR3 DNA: TGTGCCAGCAGCAACCGTGACGGGCCTGAAGCTTTCTTT. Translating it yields CASSNRDGPEAFF.